Sequencing of this T cell receptor (beta chain) was carried out in a study of T cell clonality in common variable immunodeficiency. Some clones are missing from TCRdb's copy, which holds only in-frame ones; the method was immunoSEQ multiplex PCR. The sample offers tens of thousands of clones and no singletons, the top ten holding approximately 13%. About this clone itself: Sequence at one end of the junction differs from germline and may be a read error. Read sequence stops 3 residues before the CDR3 end, and the germline J gene provides the missing end. This sample includes further DNA sequences coding for the same CDR3.

CDR3 length equals 17 residues. Germline assignment: CDR1 LNHDA and CDR2 SQIVND (reference sequence). The chain joins TRBV19 to TRBJ1-5, with D tentatively TRBD1 (5 bases). This TCR was sampled from a person aged 18 to 69 in good health. Input material: peripheral blood mononuclear cells. This CDR3 is CASSIDPRWQGIQPQHF. The part of the CDR3 DNA that was read is TGTGCCAGTAGCATAGATCCCAGGTGGCAGGGAATACAGCCC. The full variable domain, in which reference TRBV19 and TRBJ1-5 provide the parts outside the CDR3, is DGGITQSPKYLFRKEGQNVTLSCEQNLNHDAMYWYRQDPGQGLRLIYYSQIVNDFQKGDIAEGYSVSREKKESFPLTVTSAQKNPTAFYLCASSIDPRWQGIQPQHFGDGTRLSIL.